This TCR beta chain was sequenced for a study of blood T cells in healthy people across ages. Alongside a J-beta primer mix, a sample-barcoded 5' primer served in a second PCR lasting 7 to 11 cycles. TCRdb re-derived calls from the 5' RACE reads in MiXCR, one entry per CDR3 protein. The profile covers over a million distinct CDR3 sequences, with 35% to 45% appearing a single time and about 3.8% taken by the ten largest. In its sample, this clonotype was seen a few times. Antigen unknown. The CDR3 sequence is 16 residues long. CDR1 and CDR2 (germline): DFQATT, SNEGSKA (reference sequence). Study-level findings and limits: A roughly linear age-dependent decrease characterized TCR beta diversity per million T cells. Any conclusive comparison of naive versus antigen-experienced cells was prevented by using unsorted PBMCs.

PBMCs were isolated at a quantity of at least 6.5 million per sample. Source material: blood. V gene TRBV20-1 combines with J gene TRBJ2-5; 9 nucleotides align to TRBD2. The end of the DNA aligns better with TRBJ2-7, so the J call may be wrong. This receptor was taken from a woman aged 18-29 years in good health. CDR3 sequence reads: CSASGSGGLRLDEQYF. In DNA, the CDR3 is TGCAGTGCTAGTGGTAGCGGGGGCCTACGATTGGACGAGCAGTACTTC.